One TCR beta chain is described in this entry. Its specificity is unknown. Noted treatment: around 19 received Ad26.COV2.S at low or high dose, single or two shots; several received placebo; per-sample allocation not given. Repertoires come from day 63 after the first vaccine or placebo injection. These data come from a study of Ad26.COV2.S vaccination and SARS-CoV-2 variants. Study-level results: Comparability of non-spike TCR breadth was observed across vaccine and placebo recipients.

TCRdb keeps only in-frame clones here, not all; method: immunoSEQ multiplex PCR. The data show a few hundred thousand clones, around 90% seen once. Germline CDR1 reads LNHNV; CDR2 reads YYDKDF (reference sequence). This CDR3 comprises 18 residues. With 3 bases clipped from V and 4 bases from J, the junction kept 14 bases outside the gene matches. The chain recombines TRBV15 with TRBJ2-7, with TRBD2 matching over 11 bases. The sequencing used peripheral blood, collected in a trial of Ad26.COV2.S vaccine versus placebo. The clonotype was recovered from a person between 18 and 65 years old who received the Ad26.COV2.S COVID-19 vaccine or a placebo. Here the CDR3 reads CATSRTQLAGGRVYEQYF. The CDR3 DNA is TGTGCCACCAGCAGGACCCAGCTAGCGGGAGGAAGGGTGTACGAGCAGTACTTC. Full variable domain (rest looked up from reference TRBV15 and TRBJ2-7): DAMVIQNPRYQVTQFGKPVTLSCSQTLNHNVMYWYQQKSSQAPKLLFHYYDKDFNNEADTPDNFQSRRPNTSFCFLDIRSPGLGDTAMYLCATSRTQLAGGRVYEQYFGPGTRLTVT.